One sample yielded the 16 T cell receptor beta chains listed below, sequenced in a study of blood T cell repertoires in COVID-19 (dated by TCRdb to 2020 to 2022). Library prep was done by the immunoSEQ multiplex PCR assay. Entries here come from immuneACCESS through TCRdb and include only in-frame sequences with V and J called. Some clones fail to appear in such tables; in the studies checked, an unresolved V gene covers under half of the shortfall, and the cause of the remainder is unknown. Present in this sample are roughly 170,000 clones, about nine tenths of which were seen just once. In total, the top ten clones hold less than 25% of the sample. Sequencing was performed on peripheral blood. Receptor source: a man in his 70s with active or convalescent COVID-19.

Only one count was recorded for this clone. This chain joins TRBV2 and TRBJ1-4; TRBD1 agrees at 8 bases. Germline CDR1 reads SNHLY; CDR2 reads FYNNEI. CDR3 length equals 16 residues. V trimming: 5 bases; J trimming: 0 bases; junction bases outside the gene matches: 5. CDR3 sequence reads: CASSRQGTATNEKLFF. The CDR3 DNA reads as TGTGCCAGCAGTCGACAGGGGACAGCAACTAATGAAAAACTGTTTTTT.

The chain employs TRBV3-1 (or the pseudogene TRBV3-2) and TRBJ1-1, with 10 positions matching TRBD1. Losses at the gene ends were 4 bases for V and 6 bases for J; bases not matched to a gene: 8. Germline assignment: CDR1 LGHDT and CDR2 YNNKEL (reference sequence). This CDR3 has 15 residues. CDR3 bases: TGTGCCAGCAGCCGCAGACAGGGGGCGGACGCTGAAGCTTTCTTT. It specifies CASSRRQGADAEAFF.

The chain carries TRBV21-1 and TRBJ2-1; the table calls TRBD2, which could not be checked here. TRBV21-1 is labeled a pseudogene. CDR3 length equals 19 residues. In DNA form, the CDR3 reads TGTGCCAGCCCTGCGGTAGGGAGGCCACTAAGTAGCTCCTACAATGAGCAGTTCTTC. Translated, it gives CASPAVGRPLSSSYNEQFF.

This clone was detected only once. V usage is TRBV10-2 and J usage is TRBJ2-5; TRBD1 matches 7 bases. V dropped 6 bases and J dropped 5; count of bases not matched to a gene: 6. The CDR3 has 13 residues. The V gene's germline CDR1 is WSHSY and CDR2 SAAADI. The CDR3 bases are TGCGCCAGCAGGAGGGGGCTATTTGAGACCCAGTACTTC. Amino acids: CASRRGLFETQYF.

The chain links TRBV2 to TRBJ1-2; 8 bases match TRBD1. V shed 8 bases, J shed 1 base, and the junction held 6 bases outside the gene matches. Germline CDR1 reads SNHLY; CDR2 reads FYNNEI. The CDR3 covers 14 residues. CDR3 sequence: CASASGGGNYGYTF. The CDR3 bases are TGTGCCAGCGCCTCAGGGGGCGGTAACTATGGCTACACCTTC.

This chain uses TRBV4-2 with TRBJ1-4, with 7 nucleotides matching TRBD1. The germline gives CDR1 LGHNA, CDR2 YNFKEQ. The J segment lost 5 bases and the V segment lost 1 base, leaving 4 bases of the junction unmatched. The CDR3 covers 15 residues. This chain's CDR3 is CASSQAGTANEKLFF. The CDR3 DNA reads TGTGCCAGCAGCCAAGCTGGGACAGCAAATGAAAAACTGTTTTTT.

The chain couples TRBV28 to TRBJ1-5; weak D call: TRBD1 (5 bases). Trimming left V 6 bases short and J 3 bases short, with 15 bases between. The CDR3 is 15 residues long. Germline V gives CDR1 MDHEN, CDR2 SYDVKM. The CDR3 reads CASRPPDSFNQPQHF. The CDR3, as DNA: TGTGCCAGCAGGCCCCCTGACAGTTTCAATCAGCCCCAGCATTTT.

This sequence joins TRBV5-8 and TRBJ1-1; D ambiguous. The V gene lost 1 base and the J gene lost 3 bases, with 16 bases spanning the gap. CDR1 SGHTS and CDR2 YDEGEE come from the germline V gene. CDR3 length: 16 residues. The CDR3 nucleotides read TGTGCCAGCAGCTTGTGGAGGGCAGGCGGTTACACTGAAGCTTTCTTT. It yields the protein CASSLWRAGGYTEAFF.

The gene calls are TRBV4-1 and TRBJ1-5; D gene uncertain. There are 15 residues in the CDR3. Trimming stripped 3 bases from V and 2 bases from J, with 11 bases between. The germline CDR1 and CDR2 sequences are MGHRA and YSYEKL. The CDR3 region is CASSHGPSGNQPQHF. The CDR3 region has the DNA TGCGCCAGCAGCCATGGGCCTTCGGGCAATCAGCCCCAGCATTTT.

About this clone itself: Its ends do not fully match the called genes, so a read error is possible. The chain links TRBV11-2 to TRBJ2-5, with TRBD1 matching over 7 bases. The CDR3 length is 14 residues. Per the germline V gene, CDR1 is SGHAT and CDR2 is FQNNGV. CDR3 sequence (DNA): TGTGCCAGCAGCTCCCCGACAGGGCAAGGGACCCAGTACTTC. Translation: CASSSPTGQGTQYF. The full variable domain, in which reference TRBV11-2 and TRBJ2-5 provide the parts outside the CDR3, is EAGVAQSPRYKIIEKRQSVAFWCNPISGHATLYWYQQILGQGPKLLIQFQNNGVVDDSQLPKDRFSAERLKGVDSTLKIQPAKLEDSAVYLCASSSPTGQGTQYFGPGTRLLVL.

The chain uses TRBV7-6 and TRBJ1-3; TRBD1 matches 9 bases. Trimming took 4 bases from V and 7 from J; bases not matched to a gene: 8. This CDR3 comprises 15 residues. The germline V gene encodes CDR1 SGHVS and CDR2 FNYEAQ. The CDR3 protein is CASSSKQGAINTIYF. DNA of the CDR3: TGTGCCAGCAGCTCCAAACAGGGGGCAATTAACACCATATATTTT.

This clone was seen a single time. The genes are TRBV10-2 and TRBJ1-1; 8 bases agree with TRBD1. Germline loops: CDR1 WSHSY, CDR2 SAAADI. The CDR3 runs 16 residues. Trimming cost V 6 bases and J 4 bases; bases outside gene matches: 13. The CDR3 sequence is CASREDGRGRGTEAFF. CDR3 coding DNA: TGCGCCAGCAGGGAAGATGGCAGGGGGCGCGGCACTGAAGCTTTCTTT.

The chain uses TRBV7-2 and TRBJ1-4; D may be TRBD1 (5 bases). Germline values: CDR1 SGHTA, CDR2 FQGNSA. CDR3 length: 15 residues. The V gene lost 2 bases and the J gene lost 3 bases, with 10 bases spanning the gap. CDR3 sequence: CASSLQGLANEKLFF. The CDR3 coding sequence is TGTGCCAGCAGCTTACAGGGCTTGGCTAATGAAAAACTGTTTTTT.

This rearrangement joins TRBV7-2 to TRBJ2-1, with TRBD1 matching 7 bases. Germline-derived CDR1 and CDR2 are SGHTA and FQGNSA. The V and J ends lost 1 base and 0 bases, in that order; junction bases with no gene match: 3. This CDR3 region has 16 residues. This CDR3 is CASSLGQGVSYNEQFF. CDR3 DNA sequence: TGTGCCAGCAGCTTAGGACAGGGAGTCTCCTACAATGAGCAGTTCTTC.

This sequence joins TRBV6-6 and TRBJ1-1, with D perhaps TRBD1 (5 bases). CDR1 and CDR2 (germline): MNHNY, SVGAGI (reference sequence). The CDR3 covers 15 residues. V dropped 0 bases and J dropped 1 base, with 9 bases sitting between them. CDR3 coding DNA: TGTGCCAGCAGTTACTCCGGGGGGGAGAACACTGAAGCTTTCTTT. It encodes CASSYSGGENTEAFF.

This chain uses TRBV5-1 with TRBJ2-5, with a tentative D call TRBD2 (6 bases). With 0 bases removed from V and 1 base from J, the gap between germline ends came to 10 bases. In germline, CDR1 is SGHRS, CDR2 YFSETQ. This CDR3 comprises 15 residues. The CDR3, as DNA: TGCGCCAGCAGCTTGGGTAGCGGAGCCCAAGAGACCCAGTACTTC. Amino acid sequence: CASSLGSGAQETQYF. The complete variable domain, with remaining parts taken from reference TRBV5-1 and TRBJ2-5, reads KAGVTQTPRYLIKTRGQQVTLSCSPISGHRSVSWYQQTPGQGLQFLFEYFSETQRNKGNFPGRFSGRQFSNSRSEMNVSTLELGDSALYLCASSLGSGAQETQYFGPGTRLLVL.